The present T cell receptor (beta chain) was sequenced within a study of cytomegalovirus exposure and HLA in healthy donors. The study, taken as a whole, reports: The authors later found most CMV-associated TCR beta chains appeared HLA-restricted. Presence/absence analyses supposed approximately even sequencing depth among donors.

The V gene's germline CDR1 is ENHRY and CDR2 SYGVKD. Losses at the gene ends were 7 bases for V and 6 bases for J; bases not matched to a gene: 6. CDR3 length: 15 residues. As for this clone: As yet, its antigen is unknown.

60 Vbeta and 13 Jbeta primers were used in PCR. This table comes from immunoSEQ multiplex PCR, and its TCRdb copy is limited to in-frame clones, with some not included. The sample consists of 120,000 to 150,000 clones, around 83% of them appearing once. V is TRBV10-3 and J is TRBJ2-1; TRBD2 matches at 13 bases. Sequencing used PBMCs. The receptor's source is a male donor in good health and CMV-seropositive. CDR3 in amino acids: CAITETSGGTNEQFF. Here the CDR3 DNA reads TGTGCCATCACGGAGACTAGCGGGGGGACCAATGAGCAGTTCTTC.